The subject of this entry is one T cell receptor beta chain. Its antigen target is currently unknown. Base-call qualities are not available, and no considerably larger clone is one nucleotide away. To sequence the TCRbeta CDR3 region, genomic DNA was isolated from the sorted cells. The immunoSEQ Assay was used to sequence the TCRbeta CDR3 regions. This immuneACCESS table, as held by TCRdb, lists in-frame sequences with V and J called but not all clones. Of the missing ones, under half trace to an unresolved V gene in checked studies; the others have no known cause. A total of approximately 76,000 clones appear in this sample, approximately 86% of them only once. The ten biggest clones cover about 0.9% of the sample. The data derive from a study of OX40 agonist ivuxolimab in advanced cancers. As for the study more broadly: The costimulatory receptor OX40 (CD134) was targeted by ivuxolimab, a fully human IgG2 agonistic monoclonal antibody. Intravenous ivuxolimab was administered to patients every 2 weeks at six dose levels: 0.01, 0.1, 0.3, 1.5, 3 and 10 mg/kg. Partial responses occurred in three dose-escalation patients, of whom one had hepatocellular carcinoma and two had cutaneous melanoma. In the dose-escalation cohort, 70% to 85% of patients were male, and the mean age was 60 years with a range of roughly 20 to 85. Among the roughly 50 dose-escalation patients, about 20 had hepatocellular carcinoma, roughly 15 melanoma, 9 renal cell carcinoma and 9 head and neck cancer. Peripheral TCRbeta sequencing was intended to test whether TCR sequence diversity was altered and clonal T-cell expansion was caused by ivuxolimab. Prior anti-PD-1, anti-PD-L1 or anti-CTLA-4 therapy was permitted, and 35% to 40% of dose-escalation patients had received checkpoint inhibitors. The paper describes the monotherapy dose-escalation part (N ≈ 52 patients) of the phase I trial of ivuxolimab. The full study reports these points: At doses of 0.1 to 3.0 mg/kg, clonal expansion of both CD4+ and CD8+ blood T cells was observed from baseline to week 6. Low levels of normalized T-cell clonal expansion were also seen in some patients who did not respond. The antigen specificity of the peripheral T cells that underwent clonal expansion was not determined. In the 0.1-3.0 mg/kg groups, partial responders were among the patients with the lowest normalized peripheral clonal expansion, particularly in CD8+ T cells. After ivuxolimab, expanded clones were on average more numerous among CD8+ T cells than among CD4+ T cells.

The trial excluded patients who had a history of autoimmune disease or who were on systemic immunosuppression. Peripheral blood for TCR sequencing was drawn from every dose cohort at baseline, at cycle 4 day 1 and at cycle 7 day 1. The samples were drawn from a first-in-human, open-label, multicenter phase I dose-escalation trial of ivuxolimab. Adults with locally advanced or metastatic melanoma, renal cell carcinoma, hepatocellular carcinoma or head and neck squamous cell carcinoma were enrolled in the trial. Before TCR sequencing, CD4+ and CD8+ T cells were separately sorted from peripheral blood. There are 14 amino acids in the CDR3, from cysteine to phenylalanine inclusive. The retained sequence is limited to the CDR3, 42 bases, with the frame set at the first base. V lost 4 bases and J lost 5 bases, and the count of bases not matched to a germline gene is 4. CDR1 and CDR2, per the germline V gene (reference sequence), are SGHKS and YYEKEE.

Sequencing used CD4+ or CD8+ T cells sorted from blood, obtained in a trial of the OX40 agonist ivuxolimab. The chain is made from TRBV5-5 and TRBJ2-1; TRBD1 fits 9 bases in the junction. The sequence was obtained from an adult with an advanced solid tumor such as melanoma, head and neck, liver or kidney cancer. The CDR3 region reads CASSPGQGNNEQFF. The DNA sequence is given as TGTGCCAGCAGCCCCGGACAGGGGAACAATGAGCAGTTCTTC.